A selection of T cell receptor beta chains follows, all from one sample in a study of blood T cell repertoires in COVID-19. Only in-frame clones appear in the TCRdb table, and some are missing; sequencing was by immunoSEQ multiplex PCR. The table lists approximately 280,000 clones, roughly 85% of them singletons, with approximately 9.9% in the top ten. The sequencing sample was made of peripheral blood. Receptors were obtained from a woman in her 70s with acute or convalescent COVID-19. The CDR3 runs from the conserved cysteine through the conserved F or W. Some rows have no size entry. The others give once, few or many, or a class for an expanded clone.

j_call	clone_size	v_call	cdr3_aa
TRBJ2-6	once	TRBV2	CASSDLQGLISGANVLTF
TRBJ2-3	-	TRBV20-1	CSARSGDTQYF
TRBJ1-5	-	TRBV28	CASWGQNTGGQPQHF
TRBJ2-2	-	TRBV18	CASSPTEDTGELFF
TRBJ2-3	-	TRBV4-2	CASSHQQGAGFLDTQYF
TRBJ2-7	-	TRBV12-5	CASGELYEQYF
TRBJ1-1	-	TRBV11-2	CASGTRGQIEAFF
TRBJ1-6	-	TRBV11-2	CASSLVGRASYNSPLHF
TRBJ2-1	-	TRBV5-4	CASSLKGAEEQFF
TRBJ1-6	-	TRBV7-2	CASSLGGGATPGPLHF
TRBJ1-1	-	TRBV19	CASSTDRGRGNTEAFF
TRBJ2-3	-	TRBV5-4	CASSLGVAGGTDTQYF
TRBJ2-3	-	TRBV7-9	CASSPGRGQGGTDTQYF
TRBJ2-1	-	TRBV25-1	CASSEWGDEQFF
TRBJ1-1	-	TRBV11-2	CASSSYRRQGIRTEAFF
TRBJ1-1	-	TRBV30	CAWSVFGGGEAFF
TRBJ2-1	-	TRBV5-8	CASSRTGDRKENEQFF
TRBJ1-6	-	TRBV19	CASMISGYNSPLHF
TRBJ1-1	-	TRBV29-1	CSVEARMNTEAFF
TRBJ1-1	-	TRBV5-1	CASSLSVSGFGDTEAFF
TRBJ1-6	-	TRBV18	CASSILDSRDSPLHF
TRBJ1-2	-	TRBV12-3/TRBV12-4	CASSLAGGTIWTF
TRBJ2-3	-	TRBV11-3	CASGQDSTDTQYF
TRBJ2-3	-	TRBV5-6	CATSFGGSTDTQYF